This paragraph reports one T cell receptor (beta chain). This specimen comes from a study of blood T cell repertoires in COVID-19. Overall study: Sites in the United States, Italy and Spain provided acute and convalescent COVID-19 samples. T cells, B-cell-depleted T cells, or PBMCs provided the cDNA or gDNA that served as material.

Original processing methods: Amplified reference gene primers provided the basis for estimating nucleated cell counts. Sequencing used immunoSEQ multiplex PCR; TCRdb keeps in-frame clones, though not all of them. That table gives V, J and clone size, and the DNA gave D and trimming. The sample holds approximately 52,000 clones; around 90% are singletons and the top ten take around 3.1%. Sequencing input: peripheral blood. The origin of this receptor is a man aged 45-65 years with acute or convalescent COVID-19.

The CDR3 loop is CASSQDPRSSSYNEQFF. Written as DNA, the CDR3 is TGTGCCAGCAGCCAAGACCCCCGGAGTAGCTCCTACAATGAGCAGTTCTTC. The gene calls are TRBV3-1 (or the pseudogene TRBV3-2) and TRBJ2-1; D remains unclear. The CDR3 extends over 17 amino acids. V lost 0 bases and J 0 bases, leaving 12 bases between the germline ends. Germline lookup yields CDR1 LGHDT and CDR2 YNNKEL (reference sequence).